One and the same sample provided the 32 T cell receptor beta chains below, sequenced in a study of CD4 T cells in relation to SARS-CoV-2 and coronaviruses. The antigens for these receptors are not known. Unexposed donor CD4+ T cells date from about 2011-2018, before the COVID-19 pandemic. Isolation of CD4+ T cells took place after nine to ten days in culture. Data came from immunoSEQ multiplex PCR; TCRdb stores just in-frame clones and leaves some out. The sample lists around 11,000 clones; about 68% were seen once. Sequenced sample: CD4+ T cells from PBMCs, cultured in vitro. The receptors here all came from a human donor in good health.

This clone turned up a few times. V usage is TRBV4-1 and J usage is TRBJ2-7, with 10 bases identical to TRBD1. Germline CDR1 and CDR2: MGHRA and YSYEKL. Unmatched junction bases numbered 8, after V lost 3 bases and J lost 6 bases. The CDR3 has 15 residues. The CDR3: CASSQGQGIAGEQYF. CDR3 coding DNA: TGCGCCAGCAGCCAGGGACAGGGGATCGCCGGCGAGCAGTACTTC.

The chain links TRBV4-2 to TRBJ2-1; a weak D match, TRBD2 (6 bases). Germline-derived CDR1 and CDR2 are LGHNA and YNFKEQ. Trimming removed 1 base from V and 1 base from J, with 17 bases in between. The CDR3 is 18 residues long. The CDR3 here is CASSQVDGAGRSYNEQFF. In nucleotides, the CDR3 is TGTGCCAGCAGCCAAGTGGACGGGGCGGGAAGATCCTACAATGAGCAGTTCTTC.

This chain connects TRBV7-2 to TRBJ2-3; D is uncertain. CDR1 SGHTA and CDR2 FQGNSA come from the germline V gene. Trimming removed 2 bases at V and 4 bases at J, with 7 bases between. This CDR3 contains 13 residues. The CDR3 region is CASSLRYPDTQYF. The CDR3 DNA is TGTGCCAGCAGCTTACGCTACCCAGATACGCAGTATTTT.

V and J are TRBV7-7 and TRBJ2-2, with D hard to call. Deletions cut 2 bases from V and 4 bases from J, with 5 bases between. Germline assignment: CDR1 SSHAT and CDR2 FNYEAQ (reference sequence). The CDR3 length is 13 residues. In nucleotides, the CDR3 is TGTGCCAGCAGCTTACATGTCACCGGGGAGCTGTTTTTT. This translates into CASSLHVTGELFF.

The rearrangement uses TRBV4-1 and TRBJ1-5; TRBD1 might be the D (5 bases). This CDR3 spans 14 amino acids. The germline V gene encodes CDR1 MGHRA and CDR2 YSYEKL. The V gene lost 2 bases and the J gene lost 4 bases, with 9 bases spanning the gap. DNA for the CDR3: TGCGCCAGCAGCCAACCGGGACGGAATCAGCCCCAGCATTTT. It yields the protein CASSQPGRNQPQHF.

The gene calls are TRBV5-6 and TRBJ1-4; 7 bases fit TRBD1. This CDR3 comprises 14 residues. Germline loops: CDR1 SGHDT, CDR2 YYEEEE. Germline trimming cut 4 bases from V and 7 bases from J; bases unmatched to any gene: 7. The CDR3 DNA sequence: TGTGCCAGCAGCCATCTTAGGGACAGTGAAAAACTGTTTTTT. Its protein is CASSHLRDSEKLFF.

The chain carries TRBV30 and TRBJ1-6; a possible D gene is TRBD1 (6 bases). Per germline, CDR1 GTSNPN and CDR2 SVGIG (reference sequence). V lost 2 bases, J lost 3 bases, and 14 bases lay in between. This CDR3 spans 16 amino acids. The CDR3 DNA is TGTGCCTGGAGTATTTCAGGGGCAAGCTATAATTCACCCCTCCACTTT. Translated, it gives CAWSISGASYNSPLHF.

CDR3 coding DNA: TGTGCCAGCAACCCTAGCGGGAGAAGCTACGAGCAGTACTTC. This encodes CASNPSGRSYEQYF. The chain joins TRBV5-8 to TRBJ2-7; 10 nucleotides match TRBD2. Germline trimming cut 6 bases from V and 3 bases from J; bases unmatched to any gene: 6. The CDR3 runs to 14 residues. Germline V gene data show CDR1 as SGHTS and CDR2 as YDEGEE.

V gene TRBV3-1 (or the pseudogene TRBV3-2) combines with J gene TRBJ1-2; 7 bases fit TRBD1. Per germline, CDR1 LGHDT and CDR2 YNNKEL (reference sequence). This CDR3 contains 15 residues. V lost 1 base to trimming and J lost 5 bases; unmatched junction nucleotides: 7. The CDR3: CASSQGQGRGYGYTF. CDR3 nucleotides: TGTGCCAGCAGCCAAGGACAGGGACGGGGGTATGGCTACACCTTC.

This clone was observed a few times. Compared with germline, one end of the junction differs, possibly owing to a read error. This chain joins TRBV6-2 or TRBV6-3 and TRBJ2-7; unclear D gene. The CDR3 consists of 14 residues. From germline, CDR1 is MNHEY and CDR2 SVGEGT. Written as DNA, the CDR3 is TGTGCCAGCAGTTACCGCCGGATCTCCCACGAGCAGTACTTC. Its protein product is CASSYRRISHEQYF.

This chain joins TRBV2 and TRBJ2-5; TRBD1 or TRBD2 may be the D gene (6 bases each). Deletions cut 5 bases from V and 5 bases from J, with 21 bases between. The length of the CDR3 is 16 residues. CDR1 and CDR2 (germline): SNHLY, FYNNEI. In DNA form, the CDR3 reads TGTGCCAGCAGTCCCCAGGGGCGGGGTGCCCAGGAGACCCAGTACTTC. The encoded protein is CASSPQGRGAQETQYF.

The chain combines TRBV29-1 with TRBJ2-7; the match to TRBD2 covers 13 bases. CDR1 and CDR2 from the germline V gene are SQVTM and ANQGSEA. The CDR3 length is 15 residues. The J segment lost 5 bases and the V segment lost 6 bases, leaving 10 bases of the junction unmatched. In nucleotides, the CDR3 is TGCAGCGTGAGGACTAGCGGGAGTATGAAGGACGAGCAGTACTTC. Amino acid sequence: CSVRTSGSMKDEQYF.

The rearrangement uses TRBV7-2 and TRBJ1-1; 9 nucleotides agree with TRBD1. With 5 bases clipped from V and 5 bases from J, the junction kept 6 bases outside the gene matches. CDR3 length: 14 amino acids. Germline V gives CDR1 SGHTA, CDR2 FQGNSA. The CDR3 protein is CASSIRTGATEAFF. CDR3 bases: TGTGCCAGCAGCATCCGGACAGGGGCTACTGAAGCTTTCTTT.

The CDR3 nucleotides are TGTGCCAGTAGTATTACAGGGTACAATCAGCCCCAGCATTTT. It yields the protein CASSITGYNQPQHF. This rearrangement joins TRBV19 to TRBJ1-5, with D tentatively TRBD1 (6 bases). The CDR3 contains 14 residues. Trimming left V 3 bases short and J 3 bases short, with 9 bases between. Germline-derived CDR1 and CDR2 are LNHDA and SQIVND (reference sequence).

There are a few counts of this clone. The J gene is TRBJ1-2, the V gene TRBV7-9; D is unresolved. Germline CDR1 and CDR2: SEHNR and FQNEAQ (reference sequence). V was shortened by 5 bases and J by 2 bases, with 9 bases between the two germline ends. This CDR3 region has 13 residues. The CDR3 region is CASSGNLNYGYTF. The CDR3 bases are TGTGCCAGCAGCGGAAACCTCAACTATGGCTACACCTTC.

This clone was counted only a few times. The genes are TRBV19 and TRBJ1-3, with 8 positions matching TRBD1. There are 13 residues in the CDR3. CDR1 LNHDA and CDR2 SQIVND come from the germline V gene (reference sequence). V gave up 8 bases and J gave up 7 bases; unmatched junction bases: 7. This CDR3 reads CASGQGSRNTIYF. CDR3 in DNA: TGTGCCAGTGGACAGGGATCCAGGAACACCATATATTTT. The full variable domain, rest sourced from reference TRBV19 and TRBJ1-3, is DGGITQSPKYLFRKEGQNVTLSCEQNLNHDAMYWYRQDPGQGLRLIYYSQIVNDFQKGDIAEGYSVSREKKESFPLTVTSAQKNPTAFYLCASGQGSRNTIYFGEGSWLTVV.

The chain couples TRBV1 to TRBJ2-7. TRBV1 is a pseudogene. The CDR3 is 10 amino acids. The CDR3 bases are TGCACCAGTCGAGGGGCCGAGCAGTACTTC. Protein sequence: CTSRGAEQYF.

This chain links TRBV30 with TRBJ2-3; D possibly corresponds to TRBD2 (6 bases). Germline V gives CDR1 GTSNPN, CDR2 SVGIG (reference sequence). The CDR3 is 14 amino acids. With 0 bases removed from V and 4 bases from J, the gap between germline ends came to 11 bases. CDR3 region: CAWSVAGGADTQYF. CDR3 coding DNA: TGTGCCTGGAGTGTAGCGGGTGGGGCAGATACGCAGTATTTT.

The rearrangement joins TRBV7-2 to TRBJ1-5; 9 positions match TRBD1. There are 19 residues in the CDR3. Germline-derived CDR1 and CDR2 are SGHTA and FQGNSA. V shed 2 bases and J 0 bases; nucleotides not matched to a gene: 11. The DNA for the CDR3 is TGTGCCAGCAGCTTATTCGGGGGGACAGGGACCTATAGCAATCAGCCCCAGCATTTT. It translates to CASSLFGGTGTYSNQPQHF.

The chain uses TRBV7-3 and TRBJ1-1, with D unresolved. The CDR3 totals 13 residues. V was trimmed by 2 bases and J by 4 bases, leaving 8 bases between them. Germline V gene data show CDR1 as SGHTA and CDR2 as FQGTGA. The CDR3 region has the DNA TGTGCCAGCAGCTTAGCCGGGGTCACTGAAGCTTTCTTT. It is translated as CASSLAGVTEAFF.

The chain recombines TRBV9 with TRBJ1-4, with 7 bases aligning to TRBD1. There are 15 residues in the CDR3. Germline V gives CDR1 SGDLS, CDR2 YYNGEE. The V segment lost 3 bases and the J segment 8 bases; nucleotides outside the gene matches: 10. As DNA, the CDR3 is TGTGCCAGCAGCGGTGACAGGGAATCGGGAGAAAAACTGTTTTTT. Its translation is CASSGDRESGEKLFF. Variable domain in full (rest from reference TRBV9 and TRBJ1-4): DSGVTQTPKHLITATGQRVTLRCSPRSGDLSVYWYQQSLDQGLQFLIQYYNGEERAKGNILERFSAQQFPDLHSELNLSSLELGDSALYFCASSGDRESGEKLFFGSGTQLSVL.

J is TRBJ2-1 and V is TRBV30; D is uncertain. V was shortened by 3 bases and J by 5 bases, with 11 bases between the two germline ends. Germline CDR1 GTSNPN, CDR2 SVGIG (reference sequence). This CDR3 comprises 13 residues. The CDR3 is CAWRPSQDNEQFF. CDR3 sequence (DNA): TGTGCCTGGAGACCCAGCCAGGACAATGAGCAGTTCTTC.

V and J are TRBV29-1 and TRBJ2-5, with a weak D call TRBD2 (6 bases). Per the germline V gene, CDR1 is SQVTM and CDR2 is ANQGSEA. V was clipped by 6 bases and J by 4 bases, with 15 bases between them. CDR3 length equals 13 residues. This chain's CDR3 is CSVGGAGRETQYF. The CDR3 DNA reads as TGCAGCGTCGGGGGTGCGGGGAGAGAGACCCAGTACTTC.

The V call is TRBV7-2, the J call TRBJ2-1; the D gene is possibly TRBD2 (5 bases). V lost 2 bases to trimming and J lost 9 bases, with 17 bases between them. Germline CDR1 reads SGHTA; CDR2 reads FQGNSA. This CDR3 contains 15 residues. CDR3 region: CASSLSPGRAGEQFF. The CDR3 DNA sequence: TGTGCCAGCAGCTTATCCCCAGGACGGGCGGGTGAGCAGTTCTTC.

The chain links TRBV6-6 to TRBJ2-5; 9 positions match TRBD1. Looked up from germline, CDR1 is MNHNY and CDR2 is SVGAGI (reference sequence). Trimming removed 2 bases from V and 4 bases from J; junction bases left unmatched: 5. This CDR3 region has 15 residues. In DNA form, the CDR3 reads TGTGCCAGCAGTTACGTCCCGACAGGGGGAGAGACCCAGTACTTC. It codes for CASSYVPTGGETQYF.

V usage is TRBV12-5 and J usage is TRBJ2-7, with TRBD2 matching over 9 bases. J gave up 3 bases and V 6 bases, and 9 bases lay outside the gene matches. The CDR3 contains 15 residues. Germline values: CDR1 LGHNT, CDR2 FRNRAP. As DNA, the CDR3 is TGTGCTAGTGGCTGGGGGCTAGCGGGACTCTACGAGCAGTACTTC. This translates into CASGWGLAGLYEQYF.

The table lists this clone with a count of one. V is TRBV29-1 and J is TRBJ2-3, with 8 bases lining up with TRBD2. The CDR3 is 13 residues long. The germline gives CDR1 SQVTM, CDR2 ANQGSEA. V shed 3 bases and J 5 bases; nucleotides not matched to a gene: 4. The CDR3 nucleotides read TGCAGCGTTGACGGGGGGGCCGTAGATACGCAGTATTTT. Translated, it gives CSVDGGAVDTQYF.

Only one count was recorded for this clone. The chain employs TRBV5-5 and TRBJ1-5, with 7 positions matching TRBD1. This CDR3 comprises 16 residues. V shed 0 bases and J 6 bases; nucleotides not matched to a gene: 9. Germline V lookup: CDR1 SGHKS, CDR2 YYEKEE (reference sequence). CDR3 residues: CASSLGDSGSGQPQHF. The DNA of the CDR3 is TGTGCCAGCAGCTTGGGGGACAGCGGGTCCGGTCAGCCCCAGCATTTT.

The V call is TRBV14, the J call TRBJ1-4, with 10 bases lining up with TRBD1. The J segment lost 8 bases and the V segment lost 0 bases, leaving 15 bases of the junction unmatched. The CDR3 is 19 residues long. Germline-derived CDR1 and CDR2 are SGHDN and FVKESK. The CDR3 loop reads CASSQDSWGRGTGVEKLFF. In nucleotides, the CDR3 is TGTGCCAGCAGCCAAGATAGTTGGGGCCGCGGGACAGGGGTCGAAAAACTGTTTTTT.

This rearrangement joins TRBV11-3 to TRBJ2-7, with 9 bases that match TRBD2. The CDR3 has 15 residues. V dropped 1 base and J dropped 7; count of bases not matched to a gene: 8. From germline, CDR1 is SGHNT and CDR2 YENEEA. CDR3 in amino acids: CASSLGAGGPGEQYF. Here the CDR3 DNA reads TGTGCCAGCAGCTTAGGTGCGGGAGGGCCGGGAGAGCAGTACTTC.

The CDR3 DNA is TGTGCCAGCGGCTCGACAGTGAGGAGAGGCAATGAGCAGTTCTTC. It codes for CASGSTVRRGNEQFF. This chain links TRBV4-2 with TRBJ2-1; D perhaps matches TRBD1 (5 bases). The length of the CDR3 is 15 residues. V was cut by 8 bases and J by 6 bases, with 20 bases left in between. Looked up from germline, CDR1 is LGHNA and CDR2 is YNFKEQ.

This chain joins TRBV5-1 and TRBJ2-1; D unclear. The CDR3 has 14 amino acids. Trimming took 0 bases from V and 7 from J, leaving 11 bases between them. Germline-derived CDR1 and CDR2 are SGHRS and YFSETQ. CDR3 protein: CASSLGQIENEQFF. In DNA form, the CDR3 reads TGCGCCAGCAGCTTGGGGCAGATTGAGAATGAGCAGTTCTTC. Together with reference TRBV5-1 and TRBJ2-1, the CDR3 gives the full variable domain: KAGVTQTPRYLIKTRGQQVTLSCSPISGHRSVSWYQQTPGQGLQFLFEYFSETQRNKGNFPGRFSGRQFSNSRSEMNVSTLELGDSALYLCASSLGQIENEQFFGPGTRLTVL.